This TCR beta chain was retrieved from a study of T cell responses to AZD1222 COVID-19 vaccine. Worth noting for this clone: Its specificity is unknown. Mismatch with germline at one junction end may stem from a read error.

Study-wide findings and caveats: It was only 6 or 7 AZD1222 recipients who were seropositive at baseline. The donors showed a predominance of white British ancestry and of females, with possible underestimation of clonal diversity. The breadth and depth of Spike-specific TCRs increased once two AZD1222 doses had been given.

Sequenced by immunoSEQ multiplex PCR; TCRdb stores in-frame clones only, minus some. Of roughly 130,000 clones in the sample, approximately 90% were seen once. The CDR3 runs 12 residues. CDR1 is MGHRA, CDR2 YSYEKL, per germline. This receptor was identified in an adult in good health. The chain joins TRBV4-1 to TRBJ2-5; no clear D. Sequencing used peripheral blood, obtained on day 0 of AZD1222 vaccination. The CDR3 here is CASSKDRETQYF. The CDR3 bases are TGCGCCAGCAGCAAAGATAGAGAGACCCAGTACTTC.